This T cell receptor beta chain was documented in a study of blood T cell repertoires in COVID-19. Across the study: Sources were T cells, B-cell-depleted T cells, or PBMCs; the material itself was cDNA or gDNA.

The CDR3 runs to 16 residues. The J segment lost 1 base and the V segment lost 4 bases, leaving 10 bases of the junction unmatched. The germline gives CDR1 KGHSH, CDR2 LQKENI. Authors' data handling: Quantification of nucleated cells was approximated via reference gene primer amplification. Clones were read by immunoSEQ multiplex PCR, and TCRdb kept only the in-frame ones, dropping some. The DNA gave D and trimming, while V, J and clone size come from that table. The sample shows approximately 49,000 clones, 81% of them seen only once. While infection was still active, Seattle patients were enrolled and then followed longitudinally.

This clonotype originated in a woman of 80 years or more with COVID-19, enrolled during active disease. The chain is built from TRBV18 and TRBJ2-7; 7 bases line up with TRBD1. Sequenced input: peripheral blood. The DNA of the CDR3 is TGTGCCAGCTCACTCGGCAGACAGGGAGTTTCCTACGAGCAGTACTTC. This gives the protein CASSLGRQGVSYEQYF.